This record concerns one T cell receptor (beta chain) sequence. Its antigen specificity is not known. Base qualities are missing; no much larger clone stands one base away. Trimming costs V 0 bases and J 2 bases, and their ends lie 5 bases apart. In the germline V gene (reference sequence), CDR1 corresponds to MNHEY and CDR2 to SMNVEV. Spanning cysteine to phenylalanine, the CDR3 consists of 15 amino acids. Just CDR3 DNA is preserved here, 45 bases in frame from base 1. The trial excluded patients who had a history of autoimmune disease or who were on systemic immunosuppression. Peripheral blood for TCR sequencing was collected from all dose cohorts at baseline, on cycle 4 day 1, and on cycle 7 day 1. Samples were obtained from an open-label, multicenter, first-in-human phase I dose-escalation trial of ivuxolimab. The trial enrolled adults with locally advanced or metastatic head and neck squamous cell, hepatocellular, melanoma or renal cell carcinoma. Before TCR sequencing, CD4+ and CD8+ T cells were separately sorted from peripheral blood.

The data were taken from a study of OX40 agonist ivuxolimab in advanced cancers. The study in broad terms: Ivuxolimab was a fully human IgG2 agonistic monoclonal antibody targeting the costimulatory receptor OX40 (CD134). The paper covers the monotherapy dose-escalation part of the phase I ivuxolimab trial, which included N of about 56 patients. Partial responses were achieved by three dose-escalation patients, of whom one had hepatocellular carcinoma and two had cutaneous melanoma. The point of sequencing TCRbeta in the periphery was to test whether ivuxolimab changed TCR sequence diversity and drove clonal T-cell expansion. Intravenous ivuxolimab was administered to patients every 2 weeks at six dose levels: 0.01, 0.1, 0.3, 1.5, 3 and 10 mg/kg. Patients were allowed to have had prior anti-PD-1, anti-PD-L1 or anti-CTLA-4 therapy, and 40% of the dose-escalation patients had previously received checkpoint inhibitors. In the dose-escalation cohort, over 65% of patients were male, and the mean age was around 60 years, with a range of roughly 20 to 79. Among the roughly 52 dose-escalation patients, some 19 had hepatocellular carcinoma, 15 melanoma, 9 renal cell carcinoma and 9 head and neck cancer.

What the research found in general, with its limitations: Low levels of normalized T-cell clonal expansion were also seen in some patients who did not respond. At doses of 0.1 to 3.0 mg/kg, clonal expansion of both CD4+ and CD8+ blood T cells was observed from baseline to week 6. In the 0.1-3.0 mg/kg groups, partial responders had among the lowest normalized peripheral clonal expansion, particularly in CD8+ T cells. After ivuxolimab, CD8+ T cells had more expanded clones than CD4+ T cells on average. Antigen specificity was not determined for the clonally expanded peripheral T cells.

Genomic DNA was isolated from the sorted cells so that the TCRbeta CDR3 region could be sequenced. TCRbeta CDR3 regions were sequenced using the immunoSEQ Assay. The clones in this table, taken by TCRdb from immuneACCESS, are in-frame only. Not every clone is retained; where verified, under half of the shortfall comes from an unresolved V gene, and the cause of the rest is unknown. The sample contains roughly 35,000 clones, 70% to 85% of them found a single time. The ten largest clones capture 1.8% of the sample. The chain joins TRBV27 to TRBJ2-6, with the identity of the D gene unclear. The sample in question was CD4+ or CD8+ T cells sorted from blood, obtained in a trial of the OX40 agonist ivuxolimab. This clonotype was sampled from an adult with an advanced solid tumor such as melanoma, head and neck, liver or kidney cancer. The CDR3 reads as follows: CASSLSGAGANVLTF. The nucleotides are TGTGCCAGCAGTTTATCGGGTGCTGGGGCCAACGTCCTGACTTTC.